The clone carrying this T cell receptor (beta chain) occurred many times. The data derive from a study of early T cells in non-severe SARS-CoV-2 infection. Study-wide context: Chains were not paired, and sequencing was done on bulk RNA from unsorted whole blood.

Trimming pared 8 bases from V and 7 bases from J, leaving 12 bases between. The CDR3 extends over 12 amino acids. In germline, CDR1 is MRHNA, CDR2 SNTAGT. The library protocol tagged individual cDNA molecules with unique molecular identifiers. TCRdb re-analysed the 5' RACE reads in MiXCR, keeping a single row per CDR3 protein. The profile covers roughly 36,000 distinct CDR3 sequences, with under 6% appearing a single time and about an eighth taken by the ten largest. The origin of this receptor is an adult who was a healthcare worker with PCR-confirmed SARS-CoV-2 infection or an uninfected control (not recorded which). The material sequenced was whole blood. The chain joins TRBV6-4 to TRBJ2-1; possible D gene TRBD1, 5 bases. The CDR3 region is CASGTRVNEQFF. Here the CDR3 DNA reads TGTGCCAGCGGAACCAGGGTGAATGAGCAGTTCTTC.